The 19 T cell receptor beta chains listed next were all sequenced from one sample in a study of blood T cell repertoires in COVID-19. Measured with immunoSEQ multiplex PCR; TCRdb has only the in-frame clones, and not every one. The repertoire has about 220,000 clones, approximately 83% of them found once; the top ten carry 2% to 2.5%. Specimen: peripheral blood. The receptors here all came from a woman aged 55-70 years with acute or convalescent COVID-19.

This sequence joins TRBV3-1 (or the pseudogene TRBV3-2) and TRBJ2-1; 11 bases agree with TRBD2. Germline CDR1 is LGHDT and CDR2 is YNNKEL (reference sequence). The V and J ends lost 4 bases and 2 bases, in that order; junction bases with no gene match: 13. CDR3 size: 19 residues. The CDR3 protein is CASSPPPRLAGGPYNEQFF. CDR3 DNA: TGTGCCAGCAGCCCCCCGCCCCGTCTAGCGGGGGGTCCCTACAATGAGCAGTTCTTC.

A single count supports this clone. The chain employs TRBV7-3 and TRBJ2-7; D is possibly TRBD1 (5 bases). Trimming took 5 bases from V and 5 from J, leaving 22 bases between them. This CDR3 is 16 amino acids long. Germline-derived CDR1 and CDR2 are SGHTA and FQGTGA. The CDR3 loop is CASSPTAGNPRDEQYF. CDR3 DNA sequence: TGTGCCAGCAGCCCCACGGCAGGGAACCCACGGGACGAGCAGTACTTC.

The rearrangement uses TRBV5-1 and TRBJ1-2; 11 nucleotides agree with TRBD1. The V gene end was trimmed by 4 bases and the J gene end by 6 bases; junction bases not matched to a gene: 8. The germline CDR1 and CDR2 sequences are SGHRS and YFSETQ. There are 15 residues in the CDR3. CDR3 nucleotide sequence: TGCGCCAGCAGCAGATCCGGACAGGGGGCGGATGGCTACACCTTC. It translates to CASSRSGQGADGYTF.

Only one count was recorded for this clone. CDR3 region: CASSSEWDRGRRGYTF. CDR3 DNA sequence: TGCGCCAGCAGCTCAGAATGGGACAGGGGGCGTCGAGGCTACACCTTC. This chain links TRBV5-1 with TRBJ1-2, with 12 bases fitting TRBD1. Per germline, CDR1 SGHRS and CDR2 YFSETQ. The CDR3 is made up of 16 amino acids. J lost 8 bases, V lost 3 bases, and 11 bases had no gene match.

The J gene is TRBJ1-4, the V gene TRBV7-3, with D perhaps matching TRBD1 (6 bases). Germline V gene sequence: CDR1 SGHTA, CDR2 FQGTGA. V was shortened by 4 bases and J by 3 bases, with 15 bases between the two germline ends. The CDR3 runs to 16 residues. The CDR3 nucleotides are TGTGCCAGCAGCTGGATTTACAGGGCCCCTAATGAAAAACTGTTTTTT. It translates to CASSWIYRAPNEKLFF.

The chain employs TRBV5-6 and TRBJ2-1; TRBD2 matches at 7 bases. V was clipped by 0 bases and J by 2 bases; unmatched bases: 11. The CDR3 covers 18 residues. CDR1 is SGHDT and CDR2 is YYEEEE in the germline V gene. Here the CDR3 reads CASSLVDGGNQAYNEQFF. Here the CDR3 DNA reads TGTGCCAGCAGCTTGGTAGACGGGGGGAACCAGGCCTACAATGAGCAGTTCTTC.

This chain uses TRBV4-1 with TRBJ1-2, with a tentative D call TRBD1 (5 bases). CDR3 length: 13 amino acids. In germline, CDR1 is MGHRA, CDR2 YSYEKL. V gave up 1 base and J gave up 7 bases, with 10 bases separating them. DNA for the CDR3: TGCGCCAGCAGCCAAGGTCCAGGGTCTGGCTACACCTTC. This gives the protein CASSQGPGSGYTF.

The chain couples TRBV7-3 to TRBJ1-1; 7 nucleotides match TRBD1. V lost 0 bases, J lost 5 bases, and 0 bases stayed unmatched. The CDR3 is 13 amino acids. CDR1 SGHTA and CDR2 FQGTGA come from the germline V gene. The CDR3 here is CASSLTQGTEAFF. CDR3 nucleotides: TGTGCCAGCAGCTTAACACAGGGGACTGAAGCTTTCTTT.

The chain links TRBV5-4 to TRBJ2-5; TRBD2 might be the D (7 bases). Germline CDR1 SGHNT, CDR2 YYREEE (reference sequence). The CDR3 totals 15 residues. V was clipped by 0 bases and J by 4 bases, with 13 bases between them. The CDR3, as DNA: TGTGCCAGCAGCTTGGAAGGGGGGGGCCCAGAGACCCAGTACTTC. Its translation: CASSLEGGGPETQYF.

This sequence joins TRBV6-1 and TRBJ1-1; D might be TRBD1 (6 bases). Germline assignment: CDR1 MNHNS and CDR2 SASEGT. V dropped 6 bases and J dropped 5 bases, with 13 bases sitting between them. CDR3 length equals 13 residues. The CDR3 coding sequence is TGTGCCAGCAGCGTGGACAGTTCAACTGAAGCTTTCTTT. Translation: CASSVDSSTEAFF.

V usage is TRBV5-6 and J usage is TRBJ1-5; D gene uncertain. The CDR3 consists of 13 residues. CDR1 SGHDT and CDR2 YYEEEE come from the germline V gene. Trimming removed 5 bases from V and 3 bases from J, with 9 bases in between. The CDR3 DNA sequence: TGTGCCAGCAGTTTTTCGGTCAATCAGCCCCAGCATTTT. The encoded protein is CASSFSVNQPQHF.

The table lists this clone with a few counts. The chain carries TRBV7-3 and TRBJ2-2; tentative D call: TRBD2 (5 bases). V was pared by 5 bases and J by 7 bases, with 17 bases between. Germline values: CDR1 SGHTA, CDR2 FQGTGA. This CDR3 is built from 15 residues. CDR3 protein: CASSRSPGYGGELFF. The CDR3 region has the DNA TGTGCCAGCAGCCGCTCACCGGGATATGGCGGGGAGCTGTTTTTT. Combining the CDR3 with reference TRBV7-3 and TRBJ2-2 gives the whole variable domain GAGVSQTPSNKVTEKGKYVELRCDPISGHTALYWYRQSLGQGPEFLIYFQGTGAADDSGLPNDRFFAVRPEGSVSTLKIQRTERGDSAVYLCASSRSPGYGGELFFGEGSRLTVL.

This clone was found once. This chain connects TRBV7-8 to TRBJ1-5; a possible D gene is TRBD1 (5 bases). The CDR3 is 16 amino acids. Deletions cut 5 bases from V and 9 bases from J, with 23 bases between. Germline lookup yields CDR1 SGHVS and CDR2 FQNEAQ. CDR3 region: CASSGFSRQTPRPQHF. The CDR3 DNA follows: TGTGCCAGCAGCGGTTTCTCCCGACAGACGCCGCGGCCCCAGCATTTT.

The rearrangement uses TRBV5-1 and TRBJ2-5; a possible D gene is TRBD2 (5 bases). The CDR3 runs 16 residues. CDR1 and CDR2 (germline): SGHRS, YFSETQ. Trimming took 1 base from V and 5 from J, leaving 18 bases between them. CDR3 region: CASSLSPNTERETQYF. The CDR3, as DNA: TGCGCCAGCAGCTTGTCCCCCAACACGGAGCGGGAGACCCAGTACTTC.

For the CDR3, the DNA is TGTGCCAGCAGTGAAAGACACCTCTCTGGAAACACCATATATTTT. This translates into CASSERHLSGNTIYF. V usage is TRBV2 and J usage is TRBJ1-3; D call uncertain. Trimming pared 2 bases from V and 0 bases from J, leaving 8 bases between. Germline V gene data show CDR1 as SNHLY and CDR2 as FYNNEI. CDR3 length: 15 amino acids. Complete variable domain (other parts from reference TRBV2 and TRBJ1-3): EPEVTQTPSHQVTQMGQEVILRCVPISNHLYFYWYRQILGQKVEFLVSFYNNEISEKSEIFDDQFSVERPDGSNFTLKIRSTKLEDSAMYFCASSERHLSGNTIYFGEGSWLTVV.

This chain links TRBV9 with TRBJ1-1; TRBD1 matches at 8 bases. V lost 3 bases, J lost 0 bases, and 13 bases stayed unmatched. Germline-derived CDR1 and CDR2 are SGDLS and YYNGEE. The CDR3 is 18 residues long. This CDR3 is CASSAVTGGVGMNTEAFF. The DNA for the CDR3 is TGTGCCAGCAGCGCAGTTACAGGGGGAGTGGGAATGAACACTGAAGCTTTCTTT.

The CDR3 DNA sequence: TGTGCCAGCAGTGCCCAGGGAGGTAACACTGAAGCTTTCTTT. Encoded protein: CASSAQGGNTEAFF. V usage is TRBV6-4 and J usage is TRBJ1-1; possibly TRBD1 for D (5 bases). The CDR3 has 14 amino acids. Germline loops: CDR1 MRHNA, CDR2 SNTAGT. The V and J ends lost 4 bases and 2 bases respectively, with 11 bases between them.

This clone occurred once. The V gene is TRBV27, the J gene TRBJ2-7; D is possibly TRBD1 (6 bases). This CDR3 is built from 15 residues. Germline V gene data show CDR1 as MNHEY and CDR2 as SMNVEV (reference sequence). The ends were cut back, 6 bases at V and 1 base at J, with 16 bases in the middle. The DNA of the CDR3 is TGTGCCAGCAGCCCCTGGGAAGGACAGTCCTACGAGCAGTACTTC. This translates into CASSPWEGQSYEQYF.

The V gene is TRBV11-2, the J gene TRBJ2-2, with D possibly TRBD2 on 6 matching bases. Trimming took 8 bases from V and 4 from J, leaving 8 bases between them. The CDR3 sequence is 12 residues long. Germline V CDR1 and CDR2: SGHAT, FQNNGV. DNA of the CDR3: TGTGCCAGCGTGGAGGGCACCGGGGAGCTGTTTTTT. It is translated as CASVEGTGELFF.